This TCR beta chain was obtained from a study of blood T cell repertoires in COVID-19. The CDR3 spans 16 residues. V lost 4 bases to trimming and J lost 4 bases; unmatched junction nucleotides: 9. Germline V lookup: CDR1 SGHVS, CDR2 FNYEAQ. Under the authors' procedure: Reference gene primer amplification gave estimated nucleated cell counts. TCRdb's copy holds only in-frame clones and misses some; the assay was immunoSEQ multiplex PCR. D and trimming come from the DNA, and the V and J calls and clone size come from that table. The data hold roughly 430,000 clones, with roughly 88% observed a single time. A single count supports this clone. Researchers sorted participants into cohorts using their self-reported clinical history.

Sequenced material: PBMCs or T cells enriched from blood (not recorded which). This clonotype originated in a middle-aged woman with acute COVID-19. The chain carries TRBV7-6 and TRBJ2-5; 10 positions match TRBD2. The CDR3 region has the DNA TGTGCCAGCAGCTCCCTCATAGCGGGGGGTGGAGAGACCCAGTACTTC. As protein: CASSSLIAGGGETQYF.